This TCR beta chain was found in a study of CD8 T cells in ankylosing spondylitis. Libraries of TCR beta came from quantitative 5'-RACE with molecular barcodes. One entry per CDR3 protein results from TCRdb running MiXCR on the 5' RACE reads. The sample includes some 240,000 distinct CDR3 sequences, more than 20% seen only once; the top ten take more than 0.6%. The CDR3 extends over 15 amino acids. V shed 4 bases, J shed 3 bases, and the junction held 4 bases outside the gene matches. Per the germline V gene, CDR1 is SEHNR and CDR2 is FQNEAQ (reference sequence). This clonotype was found many times. What it recognizes is unknown. Whole-study findings and limits: Reports say disease-linked clones showed up significantly more in matched ankylosing spondylitis synovial fluid. Some of these motif variants have turned up before, in reports on reactive arthritis synovial fluid and blood. A TCR beta motif made of several highly homologous variants seemed typical of ankylosing spondylitis blood.

Source material: blood, either unsorted or a sorted T cell fraction (not recorded which). V and J are TRBV7-9 and TRBJ2-3; the match to TRBD2 covers 10 bases. This sequence was found in a male donor with ankylosing spondylitis or in good health (not recorded which). The DNA for the CDR3 is TGTGCCAGCAGCTCCCTAGCGGGGGTTACAGATACGCAGTATTTT. This gives the protein CASSSLAGVTDTQYF.